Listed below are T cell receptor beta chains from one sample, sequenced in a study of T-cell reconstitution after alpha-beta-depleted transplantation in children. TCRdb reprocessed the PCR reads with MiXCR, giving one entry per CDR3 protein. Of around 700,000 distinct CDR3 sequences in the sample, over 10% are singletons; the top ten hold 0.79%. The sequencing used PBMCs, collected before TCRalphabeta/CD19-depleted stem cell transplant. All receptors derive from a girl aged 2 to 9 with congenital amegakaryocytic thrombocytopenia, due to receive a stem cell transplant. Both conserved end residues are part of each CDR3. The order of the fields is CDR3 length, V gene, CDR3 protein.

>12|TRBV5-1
CASSWNTYEQYF
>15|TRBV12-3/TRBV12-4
CASSLTDANTGELFF
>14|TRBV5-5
CATSRDPSTYEQYF
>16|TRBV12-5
CASGWFGQASGDTQYF
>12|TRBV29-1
CSVAGTGNTIYF
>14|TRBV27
CASSLVGDLETQYF
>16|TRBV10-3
CAIKTSRELGTDTQYF
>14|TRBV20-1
CSAQSSGNACEQYF
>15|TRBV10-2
CASSSPGLVSYEQYF
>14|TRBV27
CASSLNGGTGELFF
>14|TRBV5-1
CASRFSGPANEQFF
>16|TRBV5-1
CASSFPGQANQETQYF
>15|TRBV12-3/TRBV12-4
CASSLVGTSLNEQFF
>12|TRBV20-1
CSAGDTTYEQYF
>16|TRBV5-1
CASSLPSQASADTQYF
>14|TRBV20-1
CSAPAGIQPYEQYF
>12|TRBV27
CASSGRTYEQYF
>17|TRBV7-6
CASSLPARGADNSPLHF
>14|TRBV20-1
CSARTGHHNSPLHF
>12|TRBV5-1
CASGYSRNEQFF
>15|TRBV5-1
CASSLEDPGGQPQHF
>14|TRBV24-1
CATSDSDGNEKLFF
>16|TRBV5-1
CASSLEAGRSYNEQFF
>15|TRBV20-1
CSASNTLVSTDTQYF
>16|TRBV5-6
CASSFPGGAYQETQYF
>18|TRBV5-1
CASSTYGQGERDTGELSF
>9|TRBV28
CASGQTQYF
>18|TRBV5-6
CASSDAPLAGGNTGELFF
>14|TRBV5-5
CASSRSGFDQPQHF
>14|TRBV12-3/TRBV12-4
CASSLDRGFHEQFF
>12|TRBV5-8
CASSLRWSEQFF
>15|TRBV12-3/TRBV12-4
CASSLAGNTYNEQFF
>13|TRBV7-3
CASGLTSGNEQFF
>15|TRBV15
CATGHPGQEGNTIYF
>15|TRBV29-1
CSVEDLWVQNTEAFF
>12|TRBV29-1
CSVPVAKNIQYF
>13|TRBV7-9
CASRAGGLNEQFF
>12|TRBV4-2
CASSQVLGEQFF
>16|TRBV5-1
CASSWGDSGMWTEAFF
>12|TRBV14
CASSHGQGEQFF
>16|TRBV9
CASSVSSDPAIDTQYF
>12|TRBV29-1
CSVWLAKNIQYF
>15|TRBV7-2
CASSPGLAGRETQYF
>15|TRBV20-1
CSARDPTGARYEQYF
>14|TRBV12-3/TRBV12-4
CASRMTGGAYGYTF